The 24 T cell receptor beta chains below all came from one sample that was sequenced in a study of molecular identifiers for immune sequencing clone quantification (dated by TCRdb to the late 2010s). Preparation of the library involved PCR. The sample was run on a NextSeq 500. The public reads were run again by TCRdb, first through fastp at Q25 and then through MiXCR, and only productive beta chains were kept. Here each entry gathers all rows of one CDR3 protein and keeps the most common genes and DNA. This sample gives about 510,000 distinct CDR3 sequences in total; roughly 26% of them show up just once. About 0.75% of the sample belongs to the ten largest clones. Sequenced material: naive CD8+ T cells from blood, with Jurkat cell RNA spiked in. The cell subset or site label for this specimen denotes: FACS-sorted CD8+CD4-CCR7+CD45RA+ naive T cells. The receptors shown here come from a human donor in good health. Some libraries in this study had Jurkat cell RNA spiked in.

Concerning this clonotype: One end of the junction fails to match germline, which may point to a read error. This rearrangement joins TRBV12-3 or TRBV12-4 to TRBJ2-7, with D perhaps given as TRBD1 or TRBD2 (5 bases each). The CDR3 length is 14 residues. The DNA for the CDR3 is TGTGCCAGCAATTTAGGGGACGCTGCCTACGAGCAGTACTTC. Its protein is CASNLGDAAYEQYF.

Concerning this clonotype itself: The germline gene is not matched at one end of the junction; a read error may be the cause. The gene calls are TRBV3-1 and TRBJ2-3, with 11 positions matching TRBD2. CDR3 length: 19 amino acids. The germline CDR1 and CDR2 sequences are LGHDT and YNNKEL (reference sequence). CDR3 sequence (DNA): TGTGGCAGCAGCCAAGCCAAGCCCCCGACTAGCGGGGAACCAGATACGCAGTATTTT. This codes for CGSSQAKPPTSGEPDTQYF.

This clonotype occurred many times. The CDR3 DNA sequence: TGTGCCAGCGGCATTGATTATCAGCCCCAGCATTTT. Amino acid sequence: CASGIDYQPQHF. V and J are TRBV6-2 or TRBV6-3 and TRBJ1-5; D is unclear. There are 12 residues in the CDR3. Germline V CDR1 and CDR2: MNHEY, SVGEGT. The V end lost 8 bases, the J end lost 5 bases, and 10 bases lay between the germline ends.

This clonotype showed up many times. The CDR3, as DNA: TGCGCCAGCAGCCAATCCCGGGGGACTAGCGGTCTACGTGAGCAGTTCTTC. Translated, it gives CASSQSRGTSGLREQFF. The chain combines TRBV4-3 with TRBJ2-1; 11 nucleotides align to TRBD2. V was pared by 2 bases and J by 9 bases, with 12 bases of the junction left unmatched. Germline V CDR1 and CDR2: LGHNA, YSLEER. The CDR3 has 17 residues.

In its sample, this clonotype was seen a few times. The chain recombines TRBV3-1 with TRBJ2-7, with D perhaps matching TRBD2 (5 bases). Trimming took off 0 bases at V and 3 bases at J, with 12 bases between the two ends. In germline, CDR1 is LGHDT, CDR2 YNNKEL (reference sequence). This CDR3 has 15 amino acids. CDR3 protein: CASSQDLAVNYEQYF. The CDR3 DNA sequence: TGTGCCAGCAGCCAAGATCTAGCCGTAAACTACGAGCAGTACTTC.

This clonotype was counted a few times. The genes are TRBV29-1 and TRBJ2-7, with 10 bases aligning to TRBD1. Unmatched junction bases numbered 1, after V lost 1 base and J lost 1 base. CDR1 and CDR2 from the germline V gene are SQVTM and ANQGSEA. This CDR3 is 14 amino acids long. CDR3 sequence: CSVEGQGASYEQYF. DNA of the CDR3: TGCAGCGTTGAAGGACAGGGGGCTTCCTACGAGCAGTACTTC.

V gene TRBV20-1 combines with J gene TRBJ2-7; tentative D call: TRBD1 (7 bases). Between the trimmed V and J ends, which lost 3 bases and 4 bases, there was a span of 16 bases. Germline V gene sequence: CDR1 DFQATT, CDR2 SNEGSKA (reference sequence). The CDR3 runs to 14 residues. The CDR3 protein is CSASEGARGYEQYF. CDR3 nucleotide sequence: TGCAGTGCTAGTGAGGGGGCGCGGGGATACGAGCAGTACTTC.

The chain combines TRBV4-1 with TRBJ2-1; TRBD2 aligns across 8 bases. CDR1 is MGHRA and CDR2 is YSYEKL in the germline V gene. Unmatched junction bases numbered 9, after V lost 1 base and J lost 10 bases. This CDR3 contains 15 residues. This CDR3 reads CASSQVASGGREQFF. CDR3 nucleotide sequence: TGCGCCAGCAGCCAAGTAGCGTCGGGGGGGCGCGAGCAGTTCTTC.

The genes are TRBV27 and TRBJ2-3, with D hard to call. Per the germline V gene, CDR1 is MNHEY and CDR2 is SMNVEV (reference sequence). Trimming shortened V by 4 bases and J by 6 bases, and 17 bases separated the two germline ends. The CDR3 extends over 15 amino acids. CDR3: CASSSRTVFVDTQYF. CDR3 bases: TGTGCCAGCAGTTCCCGGACGGTTTTCGTGGATACGCAGTATTTT.

The chain has TRBV7-6 and TRBJ1-5; D ambiguous. Germline lookup yields CDR1 SGHVS and CDR2 FNYEAQ. V was shortened by 7 bases and J by 4 bases, with 11 bases between the two germline ends. The CDR3 contains 13 residues. The CDR3 DNA reads as TGTGCCAGCAAACCCCGCGGGAATCAGCCCCAGCATTTT. Translated, it gives CASKPRGNQPQHF.

This clonotype was counted at least ten times. CDR3 nucleotides: TGTGCCAGCAGTTTCACGGACACTGAAGCTTTCTTT. Translation: CASSFTDTEAFF. J is TRBJ1-1 and V is TRBV28; D remains unclear. The V end lost 3 bases, the J end lost 3 bases, and 5 bases lay between the germline ends. The CDR3 length is 12 residues. Germline lookup yields CDR1 MDHEN and CDR2 SYDVKM.

As concerns this clonotype: Given the absence of the conserved phenylalanine or tryptophan at the CDR3 end, a read error is likely. This chain uses TRBV7-9 with TRBJ2-5, with D maybe TRBD1 (5 bases). Germline lookup yields CDR1 SEHNR and CDR2 FQNEAQ (reference sequence). Between the trimmed V and J ends, which lost 6 bases and 4 bases, there was a span of 12 bases. This CDR3 is built from 13 residues. CDR3 sequence reads: CASRLQGAETQYL. The CDR3 nucleotides read TGTGCCAGCAGACTCCAGGGTGCAGAGACCCAGTACTTA.

This clonotype was detected many times. V is TRBV7-9 and J is TRBJ1-1; D is possibly TRBD1 (5 bases). The germline V gene encodes CDR1 SEHNR and CDR2 FQNEAQ (reference sequence). Trimming removed 6 bases at V and 4 bases at J, with 18 bases between. The CDR3 has 15 residues. CDR3 sequence: CASRSPGPLITEAFF. The CDR3 nucleotides read TGTGCCAGCAGGTCCCCGGGACCACTGATCACTGAAGCTTTCTTT.

The CDR3 DNA follows: TGTGCCAGCAGCTTGGTGGCGGGAGGGCCAATAGATACGCAGTATTTT. Translated: CASSLVAGGPIDTQYF. The rearrangement joins TRBV5-4 to TRBJ2-3; 9 nucleotides align to TRBD2. In germline, CDR1 is SGHNT, CDR2 YYREEE (reference sequence). J gave up 5 bases and V 0 bases, and 7 bases lay outside the gene matches. The CDR3 extends over 16 amino acids.

The chain combines TRBV19 with TRBJ1-1; D remains unclear. CDR3 length: 16 amino acids. Trimming pared 1 base from V and 4 bases from J, leaving 16 bases between. CDR1 is LNHDA and CDR2 is SQIVND in the germline V gene (reference sequence). The CDR3 nucleotides read TGTGCCAGTAGTATAGCCACACGAGGGATGGGCACTGAAGCTTTCTTT. Protein: CASSIATRGMGTEAFF.

In DNA form, the CDR3 reads TGTGCCAGCAGCCATGGTGGCGCGAACACCGGGGAGCTGTTTTTT. Amino acids: CASSHGGANTGELFF. The rearrangement links TRBV14 to TRBJ2-2, with D hard to call. This CDR3 is built from 15 residues. The V end was cut by 3 bases, the J end by 0 bases, with 8 bases between. Germline V lookup: CDR1 SGHDN, CDR2 FVKESK.

This clonotype has at least ten counts. The rearrangement uses TRBV28 and TRBJ2-7; possibly TRBD2 for D (7 bases). V was shortened by 2 bases and J by 4 bases, with 12 bases between the two germline ends. The germline V gene has CDR1 MDHEN and CDR2 SYDVKM. This CDR3 has 14 residues. The CDR3 bases are TGTGCCAGCAGTTTACGGGGGGCGAGTTACGAGCAGTACTTC. Its translation is CASSLRGASYEQYF.

This clonotype has only a few counts. The genes are TRBV7-6 and TRBJ1-1; D unresolved. The germline CDR1 and CDR2 sequences are SGHVS and FNYEAQ. The V and J ends lost 0 bases and 5 bases respectively, with 19 bases between them. There are 17 residues in the CDR3. The CDR3 is CASSLARESMGGTEAFF. The CDR3 region has the DNA TGTGCCAGCAGCTTAGCGCGAGAGTCAATGGGTGGTACTGAAGCTTTCTTT.

This clonotype occurred a few times. This rearrangement joins TRBV11-2 to TRBJ2-6; 11 bases are a match to TRBD1. The CDR3 runs 17 residues. Losses at the gene ends were 5 bases for V and 5 bases for J; bases not matched to a gene: 8. CDR1 and CDR2 (germline): SGHAT, FQNNGV. This CDR3 is CASSPGTGGGRANVLTF. CDR3 DNA: TGTGCCAGCAGCCCCGGGACAGGGGGAGGCAGGGCCAACGTCCTGACTTTC.

Notes on this clonotype: Since a much larger clone is just one base distant, this may be a read error. The chain uses TRBV14 and TRBJ1-5; no reliable D call. CDR3 length: 13 residues. Germline-derived CDR1 and CDR2 are SGHDN and FVKESK. V lost 0 bases, J lost 7 bases, and 7 bases lay in between. CDR3 in amino acids: CASSQETGQPQHF. In nucleotides, the CDR3 is TGTGCCAGCAGCCAAGAGACTGGGCAGCCCCAGCATTTT.

As for this clonotype: A read error is likely, as this CDR3 ends without the conserved phenylalanine or tryptophan. The rearrangement links TRBV12-3 or TRBV12-4 to TRBJ1-2; TRBD1 matches 11 bases. The junction had 7 bases not matched to a gene; V was cut back by 5 bases and J by 5 bases. This CDR3 comprises 15 residues. Here the CDR3 reads CASSPGQGAGYGYTL. The CDR3, as DNA: TGTGCCAGCAGTCCTGGACAGGGGGCGGGATATGGCTACACCCTC.

This clonotype has more than one count but fewer than ten. The rearrangement links TRBV29-1 to TRBJ2-2; D not resolved. Trimming took off 6 bases at V and 7 bases at J, with 12 bases between the two ends. Germline values: CDR1 SQVTM, CDR2 ANQGSEA. The CDR3 extends over 12 amino acids. DNA of the CDR3: TGCAGCGTCCTCTACAGCTTCGGGGAGCTGTTTTTT. Its protein is CSVLYSFGELFF.

The chain couples TRBV6-2 or TRBV6-3 to TRBJ2-7; D call uncertain. Trimming took off 6 bases at V and 5 bases at J, with 14 bases between the two ends. The germline gives CDR1 MNHEY, CDR2 SVGEGT. This CDR3 is built from 13 residues. The CDR3 region is CASSTGPRDEQYF. CDR3 in DNA: TGTGCCAGCAGCACCGGGCCTCGCGACGAGCAGTACTTC.

This clonotype came up many times. The rearrangement links TRBV24-1 to TRBJ2-3; 9 bases line up with TRBD2. Germline CDR1 is KGHDR and CDR2 is SFDVKD. The CDR3 contains 15 residues. V dropped 1 base and J dropped 5; count of bases not matched to a gene: 3. The CDR3 spells CATSDLIAGEDTQYF. In DNA form, the CDR3 reads TGTGCCACCAGTGATTTAATAGCGGGAGAAGATACGCAGTATTTT.